The 30 T cell receptor beta chains reported below all come from one sample, sequenced in a study of pediatric ulcerative colitis. Profiled with immunoSEQ multiplex PCR; TCRdb holds only in-frame clones, not every one. The sample consists of fewer than 45,000 clones, roughly 80% of them appearing once. The sequenced sample consisted of blood. The receptors come from a girl aged 10-17 years with moderate ulcerative colitis.

The chain uses TRBV30 and TRBJ1-5; 7 positions agree with TRBD1. This CDR3 is 15 amino acids long. V dropped 2 bases and J dropped 0; count of bases not matched to a gene: 4. Looked up from germline, CDR1 is GTSNPN and CDR2 is SVGIG (reference sequence). The CDR3 DNA reads TGTGCCTGGAGTAGGGACAGCTATAGCAATCAGCCCCAGCATTTT. This codes for CAWSRDSYSNQPQHF.

V gene TRBV18 combines with J gene TRBJ2-7; TRBD2 might be the D (6 bases). Per the germline V gene, CDR1 is KGHSH and CDR2 is LQKENI. Trimming pared 1 base from V and 4 bases from J, leaving 17 bases between. This CDR3 contains 16 residues. CDR3 region: CASSPQLADLSYEQYF. The CDR3 DNA follows: TGTGCCAGCTCACCACAACTAGCCGACTTGTCTTACGAGCAGTACTTC.

The chain links TRBV19 to TRBJ1-1; the match to TRBD1 covers 8 bases. The ends lost 4 bases at V and 5 bases at J; junction bases unmatched: 15. There are 17 residues in the CDR3. CDR1 and CDR2 from the germline V gene are LNHDA and SQIVND (reference sequence). The CDR3 sequence is CASSTSTADRESTEAFF. The CDR3 DNA sequence: TGTGCCAGTAGTACTTCTACAGCGGACAGGGAGAGTACTGAAGCTTTCTTT.

This chain links TRBV5-8 with TRBJ1-5; D ambiguous. This CDR3 contains 11 residues. Germline CDR1 is SGHTS and CDR2 is YDEGEE. The germline V and J ends were trimmed by 2 bases and 6 bases, with 3 bases remaining between them. The CDR3 region is CASSFGQPQHF. DNA for the CDR3: TGTGCCAGCAGCTTCGGTCAGCCCCAGCATTTT.

The V gene is TRBV11-1, the J gene TRBJ2-2; D call uncertain. The CDR3 is made up of 13 amino acids. Deletions cut 2 bases from V and 5 bases from J, with 6 bases between. Germline assignment: CDR1 SGHAT and CDR2 FQDESV (reference sequence). The CDR3 region is CASSLTRTGELFF. DNA for the CDR3: TGTGCCAGCAGCTTAACAAGAACCGGGGAGCTGTTTTTT.

The gene calls are TRBV7-9 and TRBJ1-4; the match to TRBD1 covers 7 bases. This CDR3 has 15 residues. Looked up from germline, CDR1 is SEHNR and CDR2 is FQNEAQ (reference sequence). The junction had 4 bases not matched to a gene; V was cut back by 1 base and J by 5 bases. The chain's CDR3 is CASSLDRGSNEKLFF. The CDR3 region has the DNA TGTGCCAGCAGCTTAGACAGGGGATCGAATGAAAAACTGTTTTTT.

With regard to this clone: In the same sample, other DNA sequences code for this CDR3. The chain has TRBV28 and TRBJ2-1; D is ambiguous. Germline CDR1 reads MDHEN; CDR2 reads SYDVKM. The CDR3 runs to 12 residues. The ends were cut back, 2 bases at V and 4 bases at J, with 3 bases in the middle. This CDR3 is CASSLEYNEQFF. CDR3 in DNA: TGTGCCAGCAGTTTAGAGTACAATGAGCAGTTCTTC. Supplemented by reference TRBV28 and TRBJ2-1, the full variable domain reads DVKVTQSSRYLVKRTGEKVFLECVQDMDHENMFWYRQDPGLGLRLIYFSYDVKMKEKGDIPEGYSVSREKKERFSLILESASTNQTSMYLCASSLEYNEQFFGPGTRLTVL.

The chain joins TRBV5-4 to TRBJ1-2, with 10 positions matching TRBD1. CDR1 and CDR2 (germline): SGHNT, YYREEE (reference sequence). After removal of 4 bases from V and 4 bases from J, the junction contained 10 bases not matched to a gene. The CDR3 runs to 16 residues. The CDR3 DNA sequence: TGTGCCAGCAGCGCCGGACAGGGGGGGTTTAGCTATGGCTACACCTTC. It yields the protein CASSAGQGGFSYGYTF.

The chain couples TRBV30 to TRBJ1-3; D is unclear. This CDR3 contains 12 residues. Trimming removed 4 bases at V and 0 bases at J, with 4 bases between. CDR1 GTSNPN and CDR2 SVGIG come from the germline V gene (reference sequence). CDR3 DNA sequence: TGTGCCTGGACAGCCTCTGGAAACACCATATATTTT. Amino acid sequence: CAWTASGNTIYF.

This sequence joins TRBV25-1 and TRBJ2-1; 8 nucleotides agree with TRBD2. V gave up 2 bases and J gave up 7 bases; unmatched junction bases: 7. The CDR3 sequence is 15 residues long. Germline V CDR1 and CDR2: MGHDK, SYGVNS. For the CDR3, the DNA is TGTGCCAGCAGTGAAGCCCGACTAGCGTGGAATGAGCAGTTCTTC. Translating gives CASSEARLAWNEQFF.

CDR3 in amino acids: CASSVGRNTEAFF. The CDR3 coding sequence is TGTGCCAGCAGCGTGGGGCGGAACACTGAAGCTTTCTTT. J is TRBJ1-1 and V is TRBV9, with D perhaps TRBD1 (5 bases). CDR3 length: 13 amino acids. The ends were cut back, 2 bases at V and 1 base at J, with 6 bases in the middle. CDR1 is SGDLS and CDR2 is YYNGEE in the germline V gene.

The chain joins TRBV7-2 to TRBJ2-2; weak D call: TRBD1 (5 bases). V was shortened by 5 bases and J by 13 bases, with 20 bases between the two germline ends. Germline loops: CDR1 SGHTA, CDR2 FQGNSA. The CDR3 has 14 amino acids. CDR3 DNA: TGTGCCAGCAGCGGCGACAGTTTATCCGGTTGGCTGTTTTTT. This translates into CASSGDSLSGWLFF. Filled out from reference TRBV7-2 and TRBJ2-2, the complete variable domain reads GAGVSQSPSNKVTEKGKDVELRCDPISGHTALYWYRQSLGQGLEFLIYFQGNSAPDKSGLPSDRFSAERTGGSVSTLTIQRTQQEDSAVYLCASSGDSLSGWLFFGEGSRLTVL.

This rearrangement joins TRBV4-3 to TRBJ1-1; 7 bases line up with TRBD1. This CDR3 contains 18 residues. The germline gives CDR1 LGHNA, CDR2 YSLEER. The J segment lost 6 bases and the V segment lost 0 bases, leaving 16 bases of the junction unmatched. DNA of the CDR3: TGCGCCAGCAGCCAAGAGGGGCCCGCACGGGACAGTTTGCCTGAAGCTTTCTTT. It is translated as CASSQEGPARDSLPEAFF.

The chain combines TRBV9 with TRBJ2-1; TRBD1 aligns across 9 bases. Unmatched junction bases numbered 7, after V lost 1 base and J lost 2 bases. This CDR3 contains 17 residues. The germline V gene has CDR1 SGDLS and CDR2 YYNGEE. CDR3 residues: CASSVQGQGSAYNEQFF. CDR3 nucleotide sequence: TGTGCCAGCAGCGTACAAGGACAGGGGTCAGCCTACAATGAGCAGTTCTTC. The full variable domain, rest sourced from reference TRBV9 and TRBJ2-1, is DSGVTQTPKHLITATGQRVTLRCSPRSGDLSVYWYQQSLDQGLQFLIQYYNGEERAKGNILERFSAQQFPDLHSELNLSSLELGDSALYFCASSVQGQGSAYNEQFFGPGTRLTVL.

The chain employs TRBV2 and TRBJ2-1, with 11 bases lining up with TRBD2. The CDR3 loop spans 17 amino acids. Germline V gene lookup returns CDR1 SNHLY and CDR2 FYNNEI. Unmatched junction bases numbered 9, after V lost 3 bases and J lost 5 bases. As DNA, the CDR3 is TGTGCCAGCAGTGACATAGGACTAGCGGGTCTAAACAATGAGCAGTTCTTC. Its protein is CASSDIGLAGLNNEQFF.

The chain is built from TRBV30 and TRBJ2-2; TRBD2 agrees at 9 bases. The germline gives CDR1 GTSNPN, CDR2 SVGIG (reference sequence). The CDR3 is made up of 17 amino acids. Trimming cost V 1 base and J 2 bases; bases outside gene matches: 8. The CDR3 DNA sequence: TGTGCCTGGAGTGGCGGCCCTAGCGGGGCTAACACCGGGGAGCTGTTTTTT. This translates into CAWSGGPSGANTGELFF.

Written as DNA, the CDR3 is TGTGCCAGCATGGGGGGGCGCAAAATTGGTGAGCAGTTCTTC. Residues: CASMGGRKIGEQFF. The chain couples TRBV27 to TRBJ2-1; tentative D call: TRBD2 (7 bases). Trimming pared 7 bases from V and 9 bases from J, leaving 19 bases between. Germline V gene lookup returns CDR1 MNHEY and CDR2 SMNVEV (reference sequence). The CDR3 spans 14 residues.

The V gene is TRBV6-5, the J gene TRBJ2-1, with D perhaps matching TRBD2 (5 bases). CDR1 is MNHEY, CDR2 SVGAGI, per germline. The ends were cut back, 5 bases at V and 3 bases at J, with 11 bases in the middle. The CDR3 runs 14 residues. CDR3: CASSGSDRYNEQFF. CDR3 DNA: TGTGCCAGCAGTGGGAGCGACCGCTACAATGAGCAGTTCTTC.

The chain joins TRBV7-9 to TRBJ2-7; possible D gene TRBD1, 6 bases. The CDR3 has 17 residues. Germline CDR1 is SEHNR and CDR2 is FQNEAQ (reference sequence). Between the trimmed V and J ends, which lost 2 bases and 0 bases, there was a span of 17 bases. Here the CDR3 reads CASSLHVGQFSSYEQYF. The CDR3 DNA is TGTGCCAGCAGCTTACACGTGGGACAATTTTCCTCCTACGAGCAGTACTTC.

The chain couples TRBV6-5 to TRBJ1-2; 7 positions agree with TRBD1. Germline-derived CDR1 and CDR2 are MNHEY and SVGAGI. Trimming took 10 bases from V and 12 from J; bases not matched to a gene: 11. The CDR3 consists of 11 residues. In DNA form, the CDR3 reads TGTGCCACGCAGGACAGGCCCAACGACACCTTC. Protein product: CATQDRPNDTF.

The chain combines TRBV29-1 with TRBJ2-7; D is possibly TRBD1 or TRBD2 (6 bases each). The CDR3 consists of 15 residues. V lost 5 bases and J lost 0, with 17 bases in between. Germline V gene lookup returns CDR1 SQVTM and CDR2 ANQGSEA. DNA of the CDR3: TGCAGCGTTCTGGACTACAGGGACTTCTCCTACGAGCAGTACTTC. Residues: CSVLDYRDFSYEQYF.

This rearrangement joins TRBV29-1 to TRBJ1-1, with D perhaps TRBD1 (6 bases). CDR3 length: 15 residues. Germline-derived CDR1 and CDR2 are SQVTM and ANQGSEA. Trimming took off 1 base at V and 0 bases at J, with 12 bases between the two ends. CDR3 DNA sequence: TGCAGCGTTGAAGCCGGACAGTTTATGAACACTGAAGCTTTCTTT. Protein product: CSVEAGQFMNTEAFF.

This clone was seen a handful of times. The chain uses TRBV4-2 and TRBJ2-7, with a tentative D call TRBD2 (6 bases). This CDR3 spans 15 amino acids. CDR1 and CDR2 from the germline V gene are LGHNA and YNFKEQ. Trimming pared 1 base from V and 6 bases from J, leaving 16 bases between. The CDR3 sequence: CASSQVEGRGPEQYF. The CDR3 bases are TGTGCCAGCAGCCAAGTGGAGGGCCGTGGCCCCGAGCAGTACTTC.

V and J are TRBV10-3 and TRBJ2-1; 7 nucleotides agree with TRBD1. The germline V gene encodes CDR1 ENHRY and CDR2 SYGVKD. The V segment lost 2 bases and the J segment 4 bases; nucleotides outside the gene matches: 2. The CDR3 length is 14 residues. The CDR3 DNA is TGTGCCATCAGTGAGACAGGGGCTTACAATGAGCAGTTCTTC. Its translation: CAISETGAYNEQFF.

V and J are TRBV4-1 and TRBJ2-5, with no clear D. The end of the DNA aligns better with TRBJ2-7, so the J call may be wrong. This CDR3 region has 14 residues. Germline assignment: CDR1 MGHRA and CDR2 YSYEKL. This CDR3 is CASSQDPYSYEQYF. The CDR3 nucleotides read TGCGCCAGCAGCCAAGACCCTTACAGCTACGAGCAGTACTTC.

The V call is TRBV6-6, the J call TRBJ2-3; no clear D gene. V was trimmed by 4 bases and J by 3 bases, leaving 5 bases between them. This CDR3 region has 12 residues. CDR1 and CDR2 from the germline V gene are MNHNY and SVGAGI (reference sequence). The CDR3 region is CASSLETDTQYF. The DNA of the CDR3 is TGTGCCAGCAGTTTAGAGACAGATACGCAGTATTTT.

The V and J genes are TRBV5-1 and TRBJ2-5, with TRBD2 as a possible D gene (5 bases). The CDR3 loop spans 14 amino acids. Germline V lookup: CDR1 SGHRS, CDR2 YFSETQ. Trimming took 2 bases from V and 5 from J, leaving 13 bases between them. The DNA for the CDR3 is TGCGCCAGCAGCTTCGGGATTTTAGGGGAGACCCAGTACTTC. Protein product: CASSFGILGETQYF.

The rearrangement uses TRBV7-9 and TRBJ2-2; possible D gene TRBD1, 5 bases. Germline values: CDR1 SEHNR, CDR2 FQNEAQ (reference sequence). Trimming took off 0 bases at V and 7 bases at J, with 15 bases between the two ends. The length of the CDR3 is 16 residues. The CDR3: CASSLARAGKDGELFF. The CDR3 DNA is TGTGCCAGCAGCTTAGCTCGGGCAGGGAAGGACGGGGAGCTGTTTTTT.

This clone came up a few times. The rearrangement joins TRBV5-1 to TRBJ2-7; TRBD2 matches at 13 bases. Trimming cost V 3 bases and J 4 bases; bases outside gene matches: 4. The V gene's germline CDR1 is SGHRS and CDR2 YFSETQ. CDR3 length: 15 residues. The CDR3 here is CASSWTSGSIYEQYF. The CDR3 bases are TGCGCCAGCAGCTGGACTAGCGGGAGCATATACGAGCAGTACTTC.

The chain couples TRBV5-6 to TRBJ2-5; possible D gene TRBD2, 6 bases. V shed 5 bases and J shed 3 bases, with 14 bases lying between them. CDR1 is SGHDT and CDR2 is YYEEEE in the germline V gene. The CDR3 consists of 14 residues. CDR3 amino acids: CASRGRGEKETQYF. The DNA of the CDR3 is TGTGCCAGCAGAGGACGCGGGGAGAAAGAGACCCAGTACTTC.